The text below deals with one TCR beta chain. The antigen remains unidentified. The PCR contained 60 Vbeta and 13 Jbeta primers. Profiled with immunoSEQ multiplex PCR; TCRdb holds only in-frame clones, not every one. In the table there are approximately 110,000 clones, about 78% of which are singletons. V lost 5 bases and J lost 5, with 9 bases in between. The CDR3 extends over 13 amino acids. CDR1 is SGHTA and CDR2 is FQGNSA in the germline V gene. The sample originates from a study of cytomegalovirus exposure and HLA in healthy donors. Turning to the study itself: An analysis done earlier identified about 120 million unique TCR beta sequences from about 180 million T cells. Overall study results and limits: Per published accounts, TCR beta sequences correctly predicted the HLA-A and HLA-B alleles of most subjects. In a later analysis, HLA-C alleles had the fewest associated TCRs, DRB1 alleles the most.

The rearrangement uses TRBV7-2 and TRBJ1-4, with D possibly matching TRBD1 (5 bases). Input material: PBMCs. This clonotype was obtained from a woman in her 30s in good health and CMV-seropositive. Here the CDR3 DNA reads TGTGCCAGCAGCCGACAGTACAATGAAAAACTGTTTTTT. Amino acid sequence: CASSRQYNEKLFF.